The next 25 T cell receptor beta chains were all read from a single sample in a study of identical twins. TCRdb reprocessed the 5' RACE reads with MiXCR, giving one entry per CDR3 protein. The sample lists approximately 1.8 million distinct CDR3 sequences; about 31% were seen once. The source material was cord blood. Receptor source: a newborn girl in good health.

This clonotype turned up a few times. The chain couples TRBV20-1 to TRBJ2-1; the match to TRBD2 covers 10 bases. The CDR3 is made up of 15 amino acids. Germline CDR1 reads DFQATT; CDR2 reads SNEGSKA (reference sequence). After removal of 3 bases from V and 7 bases from J, the junction contained 9 bases not matched to a gene. As DNA, the CDR3 is TGCAGTGCTAGGAGAGGACTAGCGGACAAAAATGAGCAGTTCTTC. Its protein product is CSARRGLADKNEQFF.

This clonotype was counted only a few times. One end of the junction is discordant with germline, which a read error may explain. This sequence joins TRBV7-9 and TRBJ2-7; D remains unclear. Germline assignment: CDR1 SEHNR and CDR2 FQNEAQ (reference sequence). The CDR3 loop spans 11 amino acids. This chain's CDR3 is CSSSLVSEQYF. Written as DNA, the CDR3 is TGTTCCAGCAGCTTAGTTTCAGAGCAGTACTTC.

The genes are TRBV7-2 and TRBJ2-7; D is unresolved. This CDR3 region has 16 residues. Germline V CDR1 and CDR2: SGHTA, FQGNSA. The V end was cut by 1 base, the J end by 0 bases, with 13 bases between. Here the CDR3 reads CASSLVHGPSSYEQYF. CDR3 DNA: TGTGCCAGCAGCTTAGTTCACGGCCCGAGCTCCTACGAGCAGTACTTC.

The chain is built from TRBV7-6 and TRBJ2-5, with TRBD1 identical over 8 bases. V shed 3 bases and J 11 bases; nucleotides not matched to a gene: 17. Germline CDR1 is SGHVS and CDR2 is FNYEAQ. The CDR3 has 16 amino acids. The CDR3 coding sequence is TGTGCCAGCAGCTTTGTTTTGGCAGGGGGCATGGATGAGCAGTACTTC. It specifies CASSFVLAGGMDEQYF.

At least ten counts were recorded for this clonotype. This chain joins TRBV2 and TRBJ2-6, with no clear D. V lost 4 bases and J lost 4, with 5 bases in between. CDR3 length equals 13 residues. Looked up from germline, CDR1 is SNHLY and CDR2 is FYNNEI. In DNA form, the CDR3 reads TGTGCCAGCAGTGGCGACGGGGCCAACGTCCTGACTTTC. Translation gives CASSGDGANVLTF.

The table lists this clonotype with a few counts. This chain joins TRBV10-3 and TRBJ2-1; 10 bases align to TRBD2. Per germline, CDR1 ENHRY and CDR2 SYGVKD. Trimming at V came to 2 bases and at J to 6 bases, leaving 7 bases not matched to a gene. The CDR3 is 16 residues long. CDR3: CAISEPGLAASNEQFF. CDR3 coding DNA: TGTGCCATCAGTGAGCCTGGACTAGCGGCCTCCAATGAGCAGTTCTTC.

Comment on this clonotype: At one end the junction does not follow the germline gene, possibly because of a read error. The chain employs TRBV10-3 and TRBJ1-2, with 7 positions matching TRBD1. The germline V gene encodes CDR1 ENHRY and CDR2 SYGVKD. The CDR3 is made up of 14 amino acids. For the CDR3, the DNA is TGTGCCATCAATCCCCAGGGGGAAAGCTATAGCTACACCTTC. It translates to CAINPQGESYSYTF.

This clonotype has more than one count but fewer than ten. The J gene is TRBJ2-7, the V gene TRBV20-1; D is possibly TRBD2 (6 bases). CDR1 and CDR2 (germline): DFQATT, SNEGSKA (reference sequence). The CDR3 runs to 12 residues. Between the trimmed V and J ends, which lost 8 bases and 0 bases, there was a span of 11 bases. The CDR3 DNA is TGCAGTTCGGGACTGAGCTCCTACGAGCAGTACTTC. Residues: CSSGLSSYEQYF.

This rearrangement joins TRBV3-1 to TRBJ2-4; 7 nucleotides agree with TRBD1. CDR3 length equals 17 residues. The V gene end was trimmed by 1 base and the J gene end by 7 bases; junction bases not matched to a gene: 13. Looked up from germline, CDR1 is LGHDT and CDR2 is YNNKEL (reference sequence). The CDR3 sequence is CASSQGLRTGLRNIQYF. The CDR3 nucleotides are TGTGCCAGCAGCCAAGGCTTGAGGACAGGTCTTCGGAACATTCAGTACTTC.

CDR3: CASSVSRTGNNQPQHF. The CDR3 nucleotides are TGTGCCAGCAGTGTAAGTAGGACAGGGAACAATCAGCCCCAGCATTTT. The chain joins TRBV2 to TRBJ1-5; 8 bases are a match to TRBD1. The junction had 8 bases not matched to a gene; V was cut back by 4 bases and J by 3 bases. Germline V gives CDR1 SNHLY, CDR2 FYNNEI. The CDR3 spans 16 residues.

This clonotype was detected a few times. The rearrangement links TRBV6-4 to TRBJ2-3, with 12 bases lining up with TRBD2. J gave up 5 bases and V 5 bases, and 5 bases lay outside the gene matches. The CDR3 runs 15 residues. In germline, CDR1 is MRHNA, CDR2 SNTAGT. The DNA for the CDR3 is TGTGCCAGCAGTACCGTGGGACTAGCGGGAGATACGCAGTATTTT. This gives the protein CASSTVGLAGDTQYF.

The rearrangement uses TRBV25-1 and TRBJ2-1, with a possible D match to TRBD2 (6 bases). The CDR3 runs 17 residues. The germline V gene encodes CDR1 MGHDK and CDR2 SYGVNS. V gave up 3 bases and J gave up 5 bases, with 20 bases separating them. This chain's CDR3 is CASSDPNLVAGHNEQFF. In DNA, the CDR3 is TGTGCCAGCAGTGACCCCAATCTAGTGGCGGGGCACAATGAGCAGTTCTTC.

A few counts support this clonotype. This chain connects TRBV20-1 to TRBJ2-3, with 7 bases that match TRBD1. Germline V CDR1 and CDR2: DFQATT, SNEGSKA (reference sequence). This CDR3 contains 15 residues. Germline trimming cut 5 bases from V and 3 bases from J; bases unmatched to any gene: 11. The CDR3 here is CSARGGIRVTDTQYF. As DNA, the CDR3 is TGCAGTGCTCGAGGGGGCATCAGGGTGACAGATACGCAGTATTTT.

V is TRBV28 and J is TRBJ2-1; TRBD2 might be the D (5 bases). The J call may be in error: the DNA end matches TRBJ2-7 better. The CDR3 covers 15 residues. Germline CDR1 is MDHEN and CDR2 is SYDVKM. This CDR3 reads CASRSRRSSYNEQYF. The CDR3 bases are TGTGCCAGCAGAAGCAGGAGGAGCTCCTACAATGAGCAGTACTTC.

This clonotype came up many times. The chain is built from TRBV7-2 and TRBJ2-3, with D maybe TRBD2 (5 bases). This CDR3 is 15 amino acids long. Trimming pared 1 base from V and 6 bases from J, leaving 14 bases between. Germline V gene sequence: CDR1 SGHTA, CDR2 FQGNSA. The CDR3 DNA is TGTGCCAGCAGCTTAGATAGGACTCCTCCGGATACGCAGTATTTT. Its translation: CASSLDRTPPDTQYF.

This clonotype was found once. The chain combines TRBV25-1 with TRBJ1-6, with 11 bases fitting TRBD1. Germline V gives CDR1 MGHDK, CDR2 SYGVNS. The length of the CDR3 is 13 residues. V lost 7 bases and J lost 10; bases outside the gene matches: 3. The CDR3 DNA reads as TGTGCCAGCACGGGACAGGGGGACTCACCCCTCCACTTT. Translation: CASTGQGDSPLHF.

Concerning this clonotype itself: This sequence may be a read error, since a much larger clone differs from it by one base. This chain connects TRBV11-2 to TRBJ2-5; perhaps TRBD1 as D (5 bases). Germline CDR1 SGHAT, CDR2 FQNNGV. The CDR3 has 15 residues. V was clipped by 3 bases and J by 4 bases, with 15 bases between them. The CDR3 region has the DNA TGTGCCAGCAGCTTTGGTTTTGGACACCGAGAGACCCAGTACTTC. This codes for CASSFGFGHRETQYF. The full variable domain, completed using reference TRBV11-2 and TRBJ2-5, is EAGVAQSPRYKIIEKRQSVAFWCNPISGHATLYWYQQILGQGPKLLIQFQNNGVVDDSQLPKDRFSAERLKGVDSTLKIQPAKLEDSAVYLCASSFGFGHRETQYFGPGTRLLVL.

This chain joins TRBV5-1 and TRBJ2-6; TRBD1 aligns across 9 bases. V dropped 1 base and J dropped 1; count of bases not matched to a gene: 3. Per germline, CDR1 SGHRS and CDR2 YFSETQ. The CDR3 runs 17 residues. CDR3 loop: CASSLSTGGSGANVLTF. The CDR3, as DNA: TGCGCCAGCAGCTTGTCGACAGGGGGGTCTGGGGCCAACGTCCTGACTTTC.

This clonotype has a handful of counts. This rearrangement joins TRBV20-1 to TRBJ2-1; 8 bases are shared with TRBD2. Losses at the gene ends were 1 base for V and 15 bases for J; bases not matched to a gene: 20. The CDR3 runs to 16 residues. CDR1 and CDR2 (germline): DFQATT, SNEGSKA (reference sequence). DNA for the CDR3: TGCAGTGCTAGAGGAGCGGGAGAAAATATCCCCTCCCGTCCGTTCTTC. It codes for CSARGAGENIPSRPFF.

This clonotype was counted only a few times. The rearrangement uses TRBV10-3 and TRBJ2-1, with 10 positions matching TRBD1. CDR1 and CDR2 from the germline V gene are ENHRY and SYGVKD. The CDR3 consists of 15 residues. The V gene end was trimmed by 4 bases and the J gene end by 5 bases; junction bases not matched to a gene: 5. CDR3 coding DNA: TGTGCCATCAGTGGAGGGGACAGGGGAGACAATGAGCAGTTCTTC. As protein: CAISGGDRGDNEQFF.

V usage is TRBV20-1 and J usage is TRBJ2-7, with D unclear. The CDR3 consists of 15 residues. V lost 1 base, J lost 2 bases, and 15 bases lay in between. Germline CDR1 is DFQATT and CDR2 is SNEGSKA (reference sequence). The CDR3: CSARVVGGNPYEQYF. In nucleotides, the CDR3 is TGCAGTGCTAGAGTGGTCGGCGGAAACCCCTACGAGCAGTACTTC.

The chain carries TRBV18 and TRBJ2-5; the match to TRBD1 covers 7 bases. Germline assignment: CDR1 KGHSH and CDR2 LQKENI. This CDR3 is 12 amino acids long. With V trimmed by 4 bases and J by 11 bases, 7 bases remained unmatched. CDR3 residues: CASSLTGQEQYF. The CDR3 DNA sequence: TGTGCCAGCTCACTGACAGGGCAAGAGCAGTACTTC.

The genes are TRBV29-1 and TRBJ1-2; D perhaps matches TRBD1 (6 bases). Germline CDR1 is SQVTM and CDR2 is ANQGSEA. V was trimmed by 6 bases and J by 6 bases, leaving 23 bases between them. This CDR3 has 15 amino acids. The CDR3 nucleotides are TGCAGCGTAGCCCAGTGGGGGCTGTTTTACCATGGCTACACCTTC. This codes for CSVAQWGLFYHGYTF.

The rearrangement joins TRBV5-1 to TRBJ1-6; D is ambiguous. V lost 4 bases to trimming and J lost 3 bases, with 14 bases between them. Germline assignment: CDR1 SGHRS and CDR2 YFSETQ. The CDR3 covers 16 residues. The CDR3 bases are TGCGCCAGCAGCGCCGGGCTGCCCATCTATAATTCACCCCTCCACTTT. It encodes CASSAGLPIYNSPLHF.

At least ten counts were recorded for this clonotype. The chain is built from TRBV12-3 or TRBV12-4 and TRBJ2-7; perhaps TRBD2 as D (6 bases). The CDR3 is 15 amino acids. V was shortened by 5 bases and J by 1 base, with 15 bases between the two germline ends. The CDR3 spells CASSHTGTWSYEQYF. CDR3 in DNA: TGTGCCAGCAGTCATACCGGGACTTGGTCCTACGAGCAGTACTTC.